A selection of T cell receptor beta chains follows, all from one sample in a study of blood T cells in healthy people across ages. Each CDR3 protein gets one entry after TCRdb re-called the 5' RACE reads with MiXCR. The table shows 800,000 to 950,000 distinct CDR3 sequences, with approximately 32% occurring only once. Another study also made use of these data, one on T cells of mothers and their children.

The sequenced sample was blood. These receptors were taken from a woman between 40 and 50 years old in good health. Each CDR3 is given with its conserved first and last residue. D genes are given only for firm matches. Clone size is shown for a subset of rows, as once, few, many or a class of expanded clone.

>TRBV5-1|15|TRBJ1-2|few|NA
TGCGCCAGCAGCTTGGCGGGGTACAGAAACTATGGCTACACCTTC
CASSLAGYRNYGYTF
>TRBV10-3|15|TRBJ1-5|NA|TRBD1
TGTGCCATCAGTGAAGAACAGGGGAACAATCAGCCCCAGCATTTT
CAISEEQGNNQPQHF
>TRBV28|14|TRBJ1-2|NA|NA
TGTGCCAGCAGTTTTGCGTTGGTCGACTATGGCTACACCTTC
CASSFALVDYGYTF
>TRBV10-3|12|TRBJ2-1|many|NA
TGTGCCATCAGTGAGTGGGGCAATGAGCAGTTCTTC
CAISEWGNEQFF
>TRBV29-1|14|TRBJ1-2|few|TRBD1
TGCAGCGTTGAAGACACAGGGGGGGTATATGGCTACACCTTC
CSVEDTGGVYGYTF
>TRBV9|15|TRBJ2-5|many|TRBD2
TGTGCCAGCAGCCCCCCGGGGGGGTACCAAGAGACCCAGTACTTC
CASSPPGGYQETQYF
>TRBV7-8|16|TRBJ1-5|NA|TRBD1
TGTGCCAGCAGCTTAGAGAGACAGGGCCTTAATCAGCCCCAGCATTTT
CASSLERQGLNQPQHF
>TRBV6-5|12|TRBJ1-1|few|NA
TGTGCCAGCAGCCCTTCGGGTCGTGAAGCTTTCTTT
CASSPSGREAFF
>TRBV12-3/TRBV12-4|14|TRBJ1-2|NA|TRBD1
TGTGCCAGCAGTTTTCCGACAGGGCCCTATGGCTACACCTTC
CASSFPTGPYGYTF
>TRBV12-3/TRBV12-4|14|TRBJ1-1|NA|TRBD1
TGTGCCAGCAGTGACAGGGGTATGAACACTGAAGCTTTCTTT
CASSDRGMNTEAFF
>TRBV24-1|13|TRBJ1-2|NA|TRBD1
TGTGCCGCATCACAGGGGGCTAACTATGGCTACACCTTC
CAASQGANYGYTF
>TRBV12-3/TRBV12-4|14|TRBJ1-6|NA|NA
TGTGCCAGCAGTTTAACCGAAGGGGGTTCACCCCTCCACTTT
CASSLTEGGSPLHF
>TRBV4-1|16|TRBJ1-2|many|NA
TGCGCCAGCAGCCACATAAAAATGCAGGGCAGCTATGGCTACACCTTC
CASSHIKMQGSYGYTF
>TRBV4-1|14|TRBJ2-7|NA|TRBD1
TGCGCCAGCAGCAGGGGACAGACTTTCTACGAGCAGTACTTC
CASSRGQTFYEQYF
>TRBV5-1|15|TRBJ1-1|NA|TRBD1
TGCGCCAGCAAAACAGGACAGGGGGCGAACACTGAAGCTTTCTTT
CASKTGQGANTEAFF
>TRBV3-1|16|TRBJ2-7|NA|TRBD1
TGTGCCAGCAGCGGACCACAGGGGTTATGGACGGACGAGCAGTACTTC
CASSGPQGLWTDEQYF
>TRBV5-1|16|TRBJ2-7|NA|TRBD2
TGCGCCAGCAGCTCGAGCGGGGTTTACTCCTACAATGAGCAGTACTTC
CASSSSGVYSYNEQYF
>TRBV2|15|TRBJ2-5|NA|NA
TGTGCCAGCAATTCCCCCGCTATAGGAATCTACGAGCGATACTTC
CASNSPAIGIYERYF
>TRBV10-3|14|TRBJ1-5|NA|NA
TGTGCCATCAGTGCGCCGGGGCGCGGACAGCCCCAGCATTTT
CAISAPGRGQPQHF
>TRBV28|14|TRBJ2-5|NA|TRBD1
TGTGCCAGCAGTTTCGACAGGGGTTTCGAGACCCAGTACTTC
CASSFDRGFETQYF
>TRBV5-1|13|TRBJ2-5|NA|NA
TGCGCCAGCAGCTTGGCCCCTTCTCGGGAGCAGTACTTC
CASSLAPSREQYF
>TRBV28|13|TRBJ2-7|NA|TRBD1
TGTGCCACCACTACAGGGGGCCGGTACGAGCAGTACTTC
CATTTGGRYEQYF
>TRBV4-1|14|TRBJ2-7|many|NA
TGCGCCAGCAGCCAAGAAGCCGGGGTCTACGAGCAGTACTTC
CASSQEAGVYEQYF
>TRBV14|15|TRBJ1-6|NA|NA
TGTGCCAGCAGCCAAGACAGGGGACCTTATTCACCCCTCCACTTT
CASSQDRGPYSPLHF
>TRBV7-8|16|TRBJ2-7|many|TRBD2
TGTGCCAGCAGCACAAAGGCACCGGGACTACCATACGAGCAGTACTTC
CASSTKAPGLPYEQYF
>TRBV7-2|14|TRBJ2-3|many|NA
TGTGCCAGCAGCTTAACGAGAGCGACAGATACGCAGTATTTT
CASSLTRATDTQYF
>TRBV29-1|13|TRBJ2-1|NA|NA
TGCAGCGTTGAATCGGCTCTCTACAATGAGCAGTTCTTC
CSVESALYNEQFF
>TRBV2|14|TRBJ1-1|many|TRBD1
TGTGCCAGCAGTGCGACAGGGTTGGGCACTGAAGCTTTCTTT
CASSATGLGTEAFF
>TRBV2|10|TRBJ1-3|few|NA
TGTGCCAGCAGTGAATACACCATATATTTT
CASSEYTIYF
>TRBV11-1|14|TRBJ1-2|many|NA
TGTGCCAGCAGCTTGGATGTCACCATCTATGGCTACACCTTC
CASSLDVTIYGYTF
>TRBV20-1|14|TRBJ2-5|NA|TRBD1
TGCAGTGCTAGAGGGGACAGGGTGTTAGAGACCCAGTACTTC
CSARGDRVLETQYF
>TRBV29-1|10|TRBJ1-6|NA|NA
TGCAGCGTTTTTAATTCACCCCTCCACTTT
CSVFNSPLHF
>TRBV4-1|15|TRBJ2-2|few|TRBD2
TGCGCCAGCAGCCAAGCTAGCGGGGCCACCGGGGAGCTGTTTTTT
CASSQASGATGELFF
>TRBV9|13|TRBJ1-2|NA|NA
TGTGCCACTGGGGGGATAGCTAACTATGGCTACACCTTC
CATGGIANYGYTF
>TRBV12-3/TRBV12-4|16|TRBJ2-3|few|NA
TGTGCCAGCAGCCTTACGTACTTACTTTCTACAGATACGCAGTATTTT
CASSLTYLLSTDTQYF
>TRBV5-5|16|TRBJ1-1|NA|TRBD1
TGTGCCAGCAGCTTGGCCGCCGGGACAGGGCTCGCTGAAGCTTTCTTT
CASSLAAGTGLAEAFF